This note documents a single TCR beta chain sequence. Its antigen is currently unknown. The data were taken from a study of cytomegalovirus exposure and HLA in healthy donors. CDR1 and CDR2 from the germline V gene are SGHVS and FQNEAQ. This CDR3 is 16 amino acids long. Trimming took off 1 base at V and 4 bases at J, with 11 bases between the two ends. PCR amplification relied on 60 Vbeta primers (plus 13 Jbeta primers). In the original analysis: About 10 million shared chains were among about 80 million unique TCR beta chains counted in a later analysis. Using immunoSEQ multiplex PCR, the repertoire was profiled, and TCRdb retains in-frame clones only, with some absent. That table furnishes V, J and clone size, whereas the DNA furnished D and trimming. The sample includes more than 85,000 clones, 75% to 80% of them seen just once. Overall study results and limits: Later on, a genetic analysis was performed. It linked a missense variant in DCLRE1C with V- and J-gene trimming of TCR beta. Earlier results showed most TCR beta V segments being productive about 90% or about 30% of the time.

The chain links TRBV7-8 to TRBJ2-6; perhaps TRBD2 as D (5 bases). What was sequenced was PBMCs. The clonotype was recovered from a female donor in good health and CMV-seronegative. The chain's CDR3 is CASSLGPGRGANVLTF. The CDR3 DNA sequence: TGTGCCAGCAGCTTAGGACCGGGGAGAGGGGCCAACGTCCTGACTTTC. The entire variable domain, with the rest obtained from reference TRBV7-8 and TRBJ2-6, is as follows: GAGVSQSPRYKVAKRGQDVALRCDPISGHVSLFWYQQALGQGPEFLTYFQNEAQLDKSGLPSDRFFAERPEGSVSTLKIQRTQQEDSAVYLCASSLGPGRGANVLTFGAGSRLTVL.